Presented here are 17 T cell receptor beta chains from one specimen sequenced in a study of early T cells in non-severe SARS-CoV-2 infection. One entry per CDR3 protein results from TCRdb running MiXCR on the 5' RACE reads. Of approximately 69,000 distinct CDR3 sequences in the sample, 9.5% were seen once. Material for sequencing was whole blood. The receptors originated from an adult who was a healthcare worker with PCR-confirmed SARS-CoV-2 infection or an uninfected control (not recorded which).

The rearrangement links TRBV5-1 to TRBJ2-2, with 11 bases identical to TRBD2. Germline V gives CDR1 SGHRS, CDR2 YFSETQ. This CDR3 comprises 15 residues. The V segment lost 3 bases and the J segment 3 bases; nucleotides outside the gene matches: 1. The DNA for the CDR3 is TGCGCCAGCAGCTGGGGACTAGCGGACACCGGGGAGCTGTTTTTT. It codes for CASSWGLADTGELFF.

The rearrangement uses TRBV3-1 and TRBJ2-1; 11 positions agree with TRBD1. The CDR3 spans 14 residues. Trimming took 10 bases from V and 3 from J; bases not matched to a gene: 5. CDR1 is LGHDT and CDR2 is YNNKEL in the germline V gene (reference sequence). DNA of the CDR3: TGTGCCACTGCGGACAGGGGGCTCTACAATGAGCAGTTCTTC. Translation: CATADRGLYNEQFF.

The gene calls are TRBV28 and TRBJ1-5, with D uncertain. V lost 7 bases, J lost 2 bases, and 12 bases lay in between. Germline CDR1 MDHEN, CDR2 SYDVKM. This CDR3 comprises 14 residues. CDR3 in amino acids: CASTLSMGNQPQHF. CDR3 DNA sequence: TGTGCCAGCACATTGTCGATGGGCAATCAGCCCCAGCATTTT.

This clonotype was counted at least ten times. The V gene is TRBV10-3, the J gene TRBJ2-3, with 7 bases aligning to TRBD1. Germline-derived CDR1 and CDR2 are ENHRY and SYGVKD. The CDR3 is 13 residues long. V gave up 10 bases and J gave up 0 bases; unmatched junction bases: 4. CDR3 in DNA: TGTGCCACTGGACAGGAAAGCACAGATACGCAGTATTTT. Amino acid sequence: CATGQESTDTQYF.

This clonotype was seen many times. The chain uses TRBV20-1 and TRBJ1-1, with a possible D match to TRBD1 (5 bases). Germline CDR1 DFQATT, CDR2 SNEGSKA (reference sequence). Trimming left V 6 bases short and J 10 bases short, with 18 bases between. The CDR3 is 12 residues long. The CDR3 nucleotides read TGCAGTGCCGAAGAAAGGGGTCTTCGAGCTTTCTTT. Protein product: CSAEERGLRAFF.

The chain employs TRBV5-1 and TRBJ2-7, with 9 bases aligning to TRBD1. Germline assignment: CDR1 SGHRS and CDR2 YFSETQ. The CDR3 length is 14 residues. With V trimmed by 9 bases and J by 6 bases, 13 bases remained unmatched. In DNA form, the CDR3 reads TGCGCCATCGAAAAGGACAGGGGTACGGGCGAGCAGTACTTC. It specifies CAIEKDRGTGEQYF.

V gene TRBV7-8 combines with J gene TRBJ2-5, with D possibly matching TRBD2 (6 bases). The V and J ends lost 5 bases and 4 bases respectively, with 14 bases between them. Germline V CDR1 and CDR2: SGHVS, FQNEAQ. CDR3 length: 14 amino acids. The CDR3 DNA is TGTGCCAGCAGCATCGGGACTGGGGGAGAGACCCAGTACTTC. It codes for CASSIGTGGETQYF. The full variable domain, with the rest looked up from reference TRBV7-8 and TRBJ2-5, is GAGVSQSPRYKVAKRGQDVALRCDPISGHVSLFWYQQALGQGPEFLTYFQNEAQLDKSGLPSDRFFAERPEGSVSTLKIQRTQQEDSAVYLCASSIGTGGETQYFGPGTRLLVL.

The chain links TRBV2 to TRBJ2-1; D perhaps matches TRBD1 (5 bases). CDR3 length: 16 residues. Trimming cost V 1 base and J 1 base, with 11 bases left between them. Germline CDR1 reads SNHLY; CDR2 reads FYNNEI. In DNA, the CDR3 is TGTGCCAGCAGTGAAGAGGGGATTAGTTCCTACAATGAGCAGTTCTTC. Translating gives CASSEEGISSYNEQFF.

This clonotype has ten or more counts. This chain uses TRBV7-9 with TRBJ1-2, with TRBD1 identical over 9 bases. J lost 4 bases, V lost 5 bases, and 8 bases had no gene match. Germline CDR1 reads SEHNR; CDR2 reads FQNEAQ (reference sequence). CDR3 size: 15 residues. The CDR3 DNA reads TGTGCCAGCAGCCAACCGGGACAGGGTAGCTATGGCTACACCTTC. It codes for CASSQPGQGSYGYTF.

This clonotype was recorded at least ten times. The chain links TRBV29-1 to TRBJ1-4; D possibly corresponds to TRBD1 (5 bases). Germline CDR1 reads SQVTM; CDR2 reads ANQGSEA. V was trimmed by 6 bases and J by 8 bases, leaving 13 bases between them. This CDR3 has 12 residues. CDR3 protein: CSVGREAEKLFF. CDR3 nucleotide sequence: TGCAGCGTGGGACGCGAGGCCGAAAAACTGTTTTTT.

The V call is TRBV29-1, the J call TRBJ2-7; tentatively, D is TRBD1 (5 bases). V lost 5 bases, J lost 2 bases, and 10 bases lay in between. The CDR3 is made up of 12 amino acids. Germline CDR1 reads SQVTM; CDR2 reads ANQGSEA. CDR3 in DNA: TGCAGCGTTTCGGACACAACCTACGAGCAGTACTTC. Its protein product is CSVSDTTYEQYF.

A single count supports this clonotype. The V call is TRBV7-9, the J call TRBJ1-4; D is unclear. The V end lost 5 bases, the J end lost 7 bases, and 17 bases lay between the germline ends. Per the germline V gene, CDR1 is SEHNR and CDR2 is FQNEAQ (reference sequence). The CDR3 extends over 15 amino acids. DNA of the CDR3: TGTGCCAGCAGCCTAATCAGTGGTAGTGGTGAAAAACTGTTTTTT. Its protein is CASSLISGSGEKLFF.

Only a few counts were recorded for this clonotype. The V call is TRBV3-1, the J call TRBJ2-3; TRBD2 matches 10 bases. The V gene end was trimmed by 1 base and the J gene end by 5 bases; junction bases not matched to a gene: 6. Germline lookup yields CDR1 LGHDT and CDR2 YNNKEL (reference sequence). This CDR3 is 16 amino acids long. CDR3 amino acids: CASSQASGGAVDTQYF. The CDR3 coding sequence is TGTGCCAGCAGCCAAGCCAGCGGGGGGGCGGTAGATACGCAGTATTTT.

This clonotype has a handful of counts. V usage is TRBV12-5 and J usage is TRBJ1-1, with a weak D call TRBD1 (5 bases). V was pared by 6 bases and J by 5 bases, with 13 bases between. There are 13 residues in the CDR3. From germline, CDR1 is LGHNT and CDR2 FRNRAP. Here the CDR3 reads CASGPSRGTEAFF. In nucleotides, the CDR3 is TGTGCTAGTGGACCTAGTAGGGGAACTGAAGCTTTCTTT. Full variable domain (missing parts from reference TRBV12-5 and TRBJ1-1): DARVTQTPRHKVTEMGQEVTMRCQPILGHNTVFWYRQTMMQGLELLAYFRNRAPLDDSGMPKDRFSAEMPDATLATLKIQPSEPRDSAVYFCASGPSRGTEAFFGQGTRLTVV.

This clonotype occurred many times. The chain employs TRBV2 and TRBJ1-6; D is uncertain. Trimming left V 4 bases short and J 11 bases short, with 12 bases between. Germline V CDR1 and CDR2: SNHLY, FYNNEI. There are 13 residues in the CDR3. CDR3 region: CASSAVGSTPLHF. CDR3 nucleotides: TGTGCCAGCAGTGCCGTGGGCAGTACACCCCTCCACTTT.

The V and J genes are TRBV29-1 and TRBJ2-1; TRBD2 aligns across 11 bases. Per germline, CDR1 SQVTM and CDR2 ANQGSEA. V was clipped by 6 bases and J by 7 bases; unmatched bases: 5. The CDR3 sequence is 13 residues long. DNA for the CDR3: TGCAGCGTCGGTAGCGGGAGGGGGAATGAGCAGTTCTTC. Translation gives CSVGSGRGNEQFF.

This clonotype was detected ten times or more. The chain has TRBV5-1 and TRBJ2-1, with 12 bases aligning to TRBD2. The CDR3 totals 15 residues. From germline, CDR1 is SGHRS and CDR2 YFSETQ. With 0 bases clipped from V and 8 bases from J, the junction kept 3 bases outside the gene matches. CDR3 region: CASSLASGRADEQFF. CDR3 in DNA: TGCGCCAGCAGCTTGGCTAGCGGGAGGGCCGATGAGCAGTTCTTC.